This T cell receptor beta chain stems from a study of T cell changes during pregnancy in multiple sclerosis. Repertoires were generated with immunoSEQ multiplex PCR, while TCRdb's copy carries only in-frame clones and drops some. The sample lists tens of thousands of clones; about 92% were seen once. CDR1 and CDR2 from the germline V gene are MGHRA and YSYEKL. V lost 1 base, J lost 6 bases, and 7 bases lay in between. This CDR3 is 13 amino acids long. V gene TRBV4-1 combines with J gene TRBJ2-1; D gene unclear. The TCR sequence derives from a female donor with multiple sclerosis, enrolled in a pregnancy study. The sequencing used peripheral blood, collected before pregnancy. CDR3 protein: CASSQGGVNEQFF. The DNA of the CDR3 is TGCGCCAGCAGCCAAGGAGGAGTCAATGAGCAGTTCTTC.